The 11 T cell receptor beta chains given below trace back to one sample, sequenced in a study of blood T cell repertoires in COVID-19. Generated by immunoSEQ multiplex PCR, the TCRdb table keeps only in-frame clones and is missing some. The data show 200,000 or so clones, 84% seen once. The sample taken for sequencing was peripheral blood. These receptor sequences come from a woman of 80 years or more with COVID-19, enrolled during active disease.

The chain is built from TRBV19 and TRBJ1-4; a possible D gene is TRBD1 (6 bases). The V end was cut by 2 bases, the J end by 4 bases, with 14 bases between. The CDR3 covers 16 residues. CDR1 and CDR2 (germline): LNHDA, SQIVND (reference sequence). The CDR3 loop is CASSINPARGNEKLFF. CDR3 in DNA: TGTGCCAGTAGTATAAATCCGGCCAGGGGTAATGAAAAACTGTTTTTT.

The J gene is TRBJ2-5, the V gene TRBV28; 8 bases match TRBD2. V was clipped by 6 bases and J by 4 bases; unmatched bases: 7. Germline V gene data show CDR1 as MDHEN and CDR2 as SYDVKM. CDR3 length: 14 amino acids. CDR3 residues: CASRHSGGRETQYF. In DNA, the CDR3 is TGTGCCAGCAGACATTCGGGGGGGCGAGAGACCCAGTACTTC.

J is TRBJ1-2 and V is TRBV4-1, with D maybe TRBD1 (6 bases). CDR3 length: 15 residues. V lost 4 bases to trimming and J lost 4 bases, with 16 bases between them. CDR1 is MGHRA and CDR2 is YSYEKL in the germline V gene. The DNA for the CDR3 is TGCGCCAGCAGCCTTGACCCGGACAGACCCTATGGCTACACCTTC. It yields the protein CASSLDPDRPYGYTF.

This clone has just a few counts. The chain combines TRBV18 with TRBJ2-7; 8 nucleotides match TRBD1. The germline gives CDR1 KGHSH, CDR2 LQKENI. V lost 3 bases, J lost 5 bases, and 12 bases stayed unmatched. CDR3 size: 16 residues. The CDR3 nucleotides read TGTGCCAGCTCACCCAGGTCTGGACAGGGAAACAACGAGCAGTACTTC. This sequence encodes CASSPRSGQGNNEQYF.

This clone was found once. CDR3 bases: TGTGCCAGTAGCGAGACAGGGGGAACTAATTCACCCCTCCACTTT. This encodes CASSETGGTNSPLHF. The chain is built from TRBV19 and TRBJ1-6, with 9 bases lining up with TRBD1. In germline, CDR1 is LNHDA, CDR2 SQIVND (reference sequence). The CDR3 has 15 amino acids. V lost 6 bases and J lost 6; bases outside the gene matches: 6. Full variable domain (remainder filled in from reference TRBV19 and TRBJ1-6): DGGITQSPKYLFRKEGQNVTLSCEQNLNHDAMYWYRQDPGQGLRLIYYSQIVNDFQKGDIAEGYSVSREKKESFPLTVTSAQKNPTAFYLCASSETGGTNSPLHFGNGTRLTVT.

This chain uses TRBV21-1 with TRBJ2-7; TRBD1 is the table's D call, not checked against the DNA. TRBV21-1 is noted as a pseudogene. This CDR3 spans 15 amino acids. As DNA, the CDR3 is TGTGCCAGCAGCAAAGGGGACAGGTTAATCTACGAGCAGTACGTC. Amino acids: CASSKGDRLIYEQYV.

The V gene is TRBV5-6, the J gene TRBJ2-5; possible D gene TRBD2, 5 bases. Germline values: CDR1 SGHDT, CDR2 YYEEEE. The length of the CDR3 is 15 residues. The germline V and J ends were trimmed by 2 bases and 1 base, with 12 bases remaining between them. CDR3 amino acids: CASSFGVPLQETQYF. DNA for the CDR3: TGTGCCAGCAGCTTCGGGGTCCCGCTCCAAGAGACCCAGTACTTC.

This clone has at least ten counts. The rearrangement links TRBV28 to TRBJ2-1, with a weak D call TRBD2 (7 bases). Trimming removed 2 bases from V and 2 bases from J, with 10 bases in between. The CDR3 sequence is 15 residues long. The germline CDR1 and CDR2 sequences are MDHEN and SYDVKM. The CDR3 is CASSLRGGAYNEQFF. The DNA for the CDR3 is TGTGCCAGCAGTTTACGAGGGGGGGCCTACAATGAGCAGTTCTTC.

The chain recombines TRBV7-9 with TRBJ2-2; TRBD1 matches 7 bases. CDR1 and CDR2 from the germline V gene are SEHNR and FQNEAQ (reference sequence). Trimming took 7 bases from V and 2 from J; bases not matched to a gene: 7. This CDR3 region has 15 residues. CDR3 in DNA: TGTGCCAGCACCGACAGGGCGTTCAACACCGGGGAGCTGTTTTTT. It codes for CASTDRAFNTGELFF.

J is TRBJ1-1 and V is TRBV10-3; D gene ambiguous. The germline V and J ends were trimmed by 8 bases and 4 bases, with 11 bases remaining between them. This CDR3 region has 12 residues. Germline loops: CDR1 ENHRY, CDR2 SYGVKD. The CDR3 loop reads CAIGPDSTEAFF. As DNA, the CDR3 is TGTGCCATCGGGCCGGATAGCACTGAAGCTTTCTTT.

The chain joins TRBV6-6 to TRBJ2-2; 9 bases align to TRBD1. The V gene end was trimmed by 4 bases and the J gene end by 5 bases; junction bases not matched to a gene: 8. The germline V gene has CDR1 MNHNY and CDR2 SVGAGI (reference sequence). This CDR3 has 16 amino acids. CDR3 DNA: TGTGCCAGCAGTTCGTTGGGACAGGGAGGGACCGGGGAGCTGTTTTTT. Translation: CASSSLGQGGTGELFF.